The source of this T cell receptor beta chain is a study of T-cell memory formation after mild COVID-19. Study overall: The two donors had largely donor-specific TCR clusters.

MiXCR, run by TCRdb on the 5' RACE reads, gives a single entry per CDR3 protein. The repertoire holds approximately 210,000 distinct CDR3 sequences, with roughly 27% as singletons. Study conclusions and caveats: Researchers found some responding clones in pre-infection memory, a sign that cross-reactive memory joined.

Trimming cost V 6 bases and J 6 bases, with 6 bases left between them. Germline V lookup: CDR1 MNHEY, CDR2 SVGEGT. The CDR3 loop spans 11 amino acids. This clonotype was recorded at least ten times. Its target is not known. V usage is TRBV6-2 or TRBV6-3 and J usage is TRBJ2-1; D gene unclear. Sequenced: PBMCs or a T cell subset sorted from them (not recorded which). The origin of this receptor is an adult woman who had mild COVID-19 (a few samples of this study predate the infection). Cell type and time point are not known. CDR3 sequence (DNA): TGTGCCAGCAGCGTGGGCAATGAGCAGTTCTTC. It specifies CASSVGNEQFF.